A single sample gave rise to the 25 T cell receptor beta chains below, sequenced in a study of molecular identifiers for immune sequencing clone quantification. Via MiXCR, TCRdb re-called the PCR reads, giving one row per CDR3 protein. The sample records over 600,000 distinct CDR3 sequences, approximately 20% being singletons. The specimen was naive CD8+ T cells from blood, with Jurkat cell RNA spiked in. This sample's subset: FACS-sorted CD8+CD4-CCR7+CD45RA+ naive T cells. The receptors were sampled from a human donor in good health. Some libraries in this study had Jurkat cell RNA spiked in.

This clonotype has ten or more counts. The chain couples TRBV6-5 to TRBJ2-5; 11 bases are shared with TRBD2. CDR1 MNHEY and CDR2 SVGAGI come from the germline V gene. The CDR3 totals 14 residues. V shed 9 bases, J shed 3 bases, and the junction held 6 bases outside the gene matches. CDR3 in DNA: TGTGCCAGTACACCGGGACTAGCGGAAGAGACCCAGTACTTC. Translating gives CASTPGLAEETQYF.

J is TRBJ2-1 and V is TRBV13; D may be TRBD1 or TRBD2 (5 bases each). V was trimmed by 1 base and J by 9 bases, leaving 13 bases between them. Germline-derived CDR1 and CDR2 are PRHDT and FYEKMQ (reference sequence). The CDR3 covers 14 residues. CDR3 in amino acids: CASSLVGLGVEQFF. The CDR3 DNA follows: TGTGCCAGCAGCTTAGTCGGCCTGGGGGTTGAGCAGTTCTTC. Filled out from reference TRBV13 and TRBJ2-1, the complete variable domain reads AAGVIQSPRHLIKEKRETATLKCYPIPRHDTVYWYQQGPGQDPQFLISFYEKMQSDKGSIPDRFSAQQFSDYHSELNMSSLELGDSALYFCASSLVGLGVEQFFGPGTRLTVL.

As regards this clonotype: It may be a read error: a sequence one base away is much more abundant. This chain joins TRBV6-1 and TRBJ2-5; 7 nucleotides agree with TRBD2. Germline CDR1 MNHNS, CDR2 SASEGT. J lost 4 bases, V lost 0 bases, and 11 bases had no gene match. The CDR3 contains 17 residues. DNA for the CDR3: TGTGCCAGCAGTGAAGCGCTCTTAACTAGCGAAAGAGAGACCCAGTACTTC. Protein product: CASSEALLTSERETQYF.

This clonotype came up many times. The rearrangement links TRBV25-1 to TRBJ2-3, with D possibly matching TRBD2 (6 bases). The CDR3 runs 16 residues. V lost 3 bases, J lost 1 base, and 14 bases lay in between. CDR1 MGHDK and CDR2 SYGVNS come from the germline V gene. CDR3 region: CASSEGRRLRTDTQYF. In DNA, the CDR3 is TGTGCCAGCAGTGAGGGGAGGAGACTACGCACAGATACGCAGTATTTT.

There are many counts of this clonotype. The chain combines TRBV29-1 with TRBJ2-3, with 12 bases that match TRBD2. CDR1 is SQVTM, CDR2 ANQGSEA, per germline. The junction had 9 bases not matched to a gene; V was cut back by 8 bases and J by 6 bases. The CDR3 runs to 14 residues. CDR3 in DNA: TGCAGCACCCTAGGACTAGCGGGGTCGGATACGCAGTATTTT. Translated, it gives CSTLGLAGSDTQYF.

As to this clonotype: A much larger clone differs by one base, so this may be a read error. The chain has TRBV2 and TRBJ1-1, with 8 bases lining up with TRBD1. The germline gives CDR1 SNHLY, CDR2 FYNNEI. This CDR3 is 13 amino acids long. The CDR3 loop is CASRASGGTVAFF. The CDR3 DNA reads TGTGCCAGCAGGGCCTCAGGGGGCACTGTAGCTTTCTTT.

About this clonotype: This may be a read error: a much more frequent sequence differs by one nucleotide. The chain combines TRBV4-3 with TRBJ2-3, with D possibly being TRBD2 (5 bases). This CDR3 region has 17 residues. Germline V gene sequence: CDR1 LGHNA, CDR2 YSLEER. The CDR3 here is CASGQDGPGTSTDTQYF. CDR3 nucleotides: TGCGCCAGCGGCCAAGATGGTCCGGGAACTAGCACAGATACGCAGTATTTT.

In regard to this clonotype: It may be a read error: a sequence one base away is much more abundant. The chain links TRBV7-9 to TRBJ2-7, with TRBD1 as a possible D gene (6 bases). V was pared by 4 bases and J by 3 bases, with 16 bases between. Germline loops: CDR1 SEHNR, CDR2 FQNEAQ (reference sequence). The length of the CDR3 is 15 residues. CDR3 in amino acids: CASSSRTEAYYEQYF. The CDR3 region has the DNA TGTGCCAGCAGCTCCCGGACAGAAGCTTACTACGAGCAGTACTTC. The full variable domain, its missing parts supplied by reference TRBV7-9 and TRBJ2-7, is DTGVSQNPRHKITKRGQNVTFRCDPISEHNRLYWYRQTLGQGPEFLTYFQNEAQLEKSRLLSDRFSAERPKGSFSTLEIQRTEQGDSAMYLCASSSRTEAYYEQYFGPGTRLTVT.

This clonotype was recorded many times. CDR3 in amino acids: CASTQGYSNQPQHF. CDR3 DNA: TGTGCCAGCACGCAGGGATATAGCAATCAGCCCCAGCATTTT. The gene calls are TRBV2 and TRBJ1-5, with D possibly TRBD1 on 5 matching bases. Looked up from germline, CDR1 is SNHLY and CDR2 is FYNNEI. The CDR3 has 14 amino acids. Trimming shortened V by 7 bases and J by 0 bases, and 10 bases separated the two germline ends.

The genes are TRBV4-1 and TRBJ1-4; D is ambiguous. The CDR3 is made up of 14 amino acids. Germline V gives CDR1 MGHRA, CDR2 YSYEKL. The germline V and J ends were trimmed by 2 bases and 4 bases, with 8 bases remaining between them. CDR3 protein: CASSQLVLNEKLFF. CDR3 nucleotides: TGCGCCAGCAGCCAACTTGTCCTTAATGAAAAACTGTTTTTT.

CDR3 sequence reads: CASSLYQGSDYGYTF. CDR3 nucleotide sequence: TGTGCCAGCAGCTTATATCAGGGCTCTGACTATGGCTACACCTTC. This sequence joins TRBV11-2 and TRBJ1-2; the D gene is possibly TRBD1 (5 bases). CDR1 and CDR2 from the germline V gene are SGHAT and FQNNGV. V lost 2 bases and J lost 3, with 13 bases in between. CDR3 size: 15 residues. Full variable domain (outside the CDR3, taken from reference TRBV11-2 and TRBJ1-2): EAGVAQSPRYKIIEKRQSVAFWCNPISGHATLYWYQQILGQGPKLLIQFQNNGVVDDSQLPKDRFSAERLKGVDSTLKIQPAKLEDSAVYLCASSLYQGSDYGYTFGSGTRLTVV.

The rearrangement uses TRBV6-1 and TRBJ1-2; tentative D call: TRBD1 (5 bases). The germline CDR1 and CDR2 sequences are MNHNS and SASEGT. The CDR3 is 12 residues long. The ends were cut back, 6 bases at V and 4 bases at J, with 9 bases in the middle. CDR3 in DNA: TGTGCCAGCAGCGACAGTTTCTATGGCTACACCTTC. Residues: CASSDSFYGYTF.

The count of this clonotype is one. It may be a read error: a sequence one base away is much more abundant. The chain employs TRBV5-3 and TRBJ1-5; TRBD1 agrees at 9 bases. TRBV5-3 is identified as an open reading frame with a role that is uncertain. CDR3 length: 17 amino acids. CDR3 loop: CARSLEGTGNSNQPQHF. In DNA, the CDR3 is TGTGCCAGGAGCTTGGAAGGGACAGGGAATAGCAATCAGCCCCAGCATTTT.

This clonotype was observed many times. The chain combines TRBV20-1 with TRBJ1-1; 8 bases align to TRBD1. The CDR3 runs to 13 residues. Trimming at V came to 3 bases and at J to 1 base, leaving 1 base not matched to a gene. Germline V CDR1 and CDR2: DFQATT, SNEGSKA (reference sequence). The CDR3 loop reads CSARDRENTEAFF. The CDR3 region has the DNA TGCAGTGCTAGGGACAGGGAGAACACTGAAGCTTTCTTT.

Regarding this clonotype: A read error is likely, as this CDR3 ends without the conserved phenylalanine or tryptophan. The chain uses TRBV10-3 and TRBJ2-7; 9 bases map to TRBD1. The germline V gene encodes CDR1 ENHRY and CDR2 SYGVKD. Losses at the gene ends were 2 bases for V and 2 bases for J; bases not matched to a gene: 13. CDR3 length: 18 residues. The CDR3 is CAISEPGTGKLDPYEQYL. DNA of the CDR3: TGTGCCATCAGTGAGCCCGGGACAGGGAAGCTCGACCCCTACGAGCAGTACCTC.

This clonotype appeared a few times. V is TRBV7-9 and J is TRBJ1-1; 10 bases align to TRBD1. The V gene end was trimmed by 1 base and the J gene end by 2 bases; junction bases not matched to a gene: 4. The CDR3 runs 16 residues. The germline CDR1 and CDR2 sequences are SEHNR and FQNEAQ (reference sequence). CDR3 DNA: TGTGCCAGCAGCTTAGAGACAGGGGGCTTTAACACTGAAGCTTTCTTT. Amino acids: CASSLETGGFNTEAFF.

As for this clonotype: The conserved closing phenylalanine or tryptophan is absent in this CDR3, likely reflecting a read error. The CDR3 nucleotides read TGTGCCAGCAGTTATCTGGCTGGCTGGAATGAAAAACTGTTTTCT. It codes for CASSYLAGWNEKLFS. V gene TRBV28 combines with J gene TRBJ1-4; D is uncertain. Trimming took off 4 bases at V and 5 bases at J, with 14 bases between the two ends. The CDR3 consists of 15 residues. The germline V gene has CDR1 MDHEN and CDR2 SYDVKM.

This clonotype was counted many times. CDR3 DNA sequence: TGTGCCAGCAGTTACCCTTACCCTCTGGGAATAGCCAAAAACATTCAGTACTTC. Amino acids: CASSYPYPLGIAKNIQYF. V is TRBV6-6 and J is TRBJ2-4; D is unclear. Germline lookup yields CDR1 MNHNY and CDR2 SVGAGI (reference sequence). This CDR3 comprises 18 residues. V was clipped by 2 bases and J by 0 bases, with 17 bases between them.

The chain links TRBV7-2 to TRBJ2-7; a weak D match, TRBD2 (6 bases). V lost 5 bases and J 3 bases, leaving 17 bases between the germline ends. The CDR3 covers 15 residues. Per germline, CDR1 SGHTA and CDR2 FQGNSA. The CDR3 loop reads CASSLSGVGDYEQYF. CDR3 DNA sequence: TGTGCCAGCAGCCTATCGGGGGTGGGCGACTACGAGCAGTACTTC. The full variable domain, completed using reference TRBV7-2 and TRBJ2-7, is GAGVSQSPSNKVTEKGKDVELRCDPISGHTALYWYRQSLGQGLEFLIYFQGNSAPDKSGLPSDRFSAERTGGSVSTLTIQRTQQEDSAVYLCASSLSGVGDYEQYFGPGTRLTVT.

The sample holds one count of this clonotype. The chain employs TRBV11-3 and TRBJ2-1; TRBD2 matches 7 bases. CDR3 length: 16 amino acids. Germline V gene data show CDR1 as SGHNT and CDR2 as YENEEA. The V and J ends lost 1 base and 9 bases, in that order; junction bases with no gene match: 12. In DNA, the CDR3 is TGTGCCAGCAGCTTAGGGGGACTAACTGGGACCAGTGAGCAGTTCTTC. It specifies CASSLGGLTGTSEQFF.

This clonotype appeared a few times. J is TRBJ1-2 and V is TRBV27; 7 nucleotides align to TRBD1. This CDR3 is 16 amino acids long. V was clipped by 3 bases and J by 4 bases; unmatched bases: 11. Germline V gene data show CDR1 as MNHEY and CDR2 as SMNVEV (reference sequence). The CDR3 DNA reads TGTGCCAGCAGTTTCTCCACCGGGACAGCATTCTATGGCTACACCTTC. Protein product: CASSFSTGTAFYGYTF.

This clonotype has ten or more counts. The CDR3 DNA sequence: TGCAGCGTCCAAGTTTTTTCGGACCCTAACTATGGCTACACCTTC. Translated, it gives CSVQVFSDPNYGYTF. The chain is built from TRBV29-1 and TRBJ1-2, with unresolved D. V lost 6 bases to trimming and J lost 0 bases, with 17 bases between them. The germline CDR1 and CDR2 sequences are SQVTM and ANQGSEA. The CDR3 spans 15 residues. The full variable domain, with the rest looked up from reference TRBV29-1 and TRBJ1-2, is SAVISQKPSRDICQRGTSLTIQCQVDSQVTMMFWYRQQPGQSLTLIATANQGSEATYESGFVIDKFPISRPNLTFSTLTVSNMSPEDSSIYLCSVQVFSDPNYGYTFGSGTRLTVV.

About this clonotype: An end of the junction does not agree with germline; a read error may underlie this. The V call is TRBV20-1, the J call TRBJ2-7; D is possibly TRBD2 (6 bases). Germline V gene data show CDR1 as DFQATT and CDR2 as SNEGSKA (reference sequence). CDR3 size: 11 residues. This CDR3 reads CSARDSCEQYF. The CDR3 DNA sequence: TGCAGTGCCCGGGACTCCTGCGAGCAGTACTTC.

V usage is TRBV12-3 or TRBV12-4 and J usage is TRBJ2-7, with 9 bases that match TRBD2. The V and J ends lost 3 bases and 2 bases, in that order; junction bases with no gene match: 8. The CDR3 covers 16 residues. The CDR3 region is CASSFLSGSSTYEQYF. The CDR3 region has the DNA TGTGCCAGCAGTTTTCTTAGCGGGAGTTCAACCTACGAGCAGTACTTC.

Notes on this clonotype: Being one base from a much bigger clone, this may be a read error. The chain employs TRBV4-3 and TRBJ2-7, with D possibly matching TRBD2 (5 bases). Germline CDR1 LGHNA, CDR2 YSLEER. CDR3 size: 16 residues. The CDR3 sequence is CASSQDAGPRVRERYF. CDR3 nucleotides: TGCGCCAGCAGCCAAGATGCCGGGCCCCGGGTGAGGGAGCGGTACTTC.